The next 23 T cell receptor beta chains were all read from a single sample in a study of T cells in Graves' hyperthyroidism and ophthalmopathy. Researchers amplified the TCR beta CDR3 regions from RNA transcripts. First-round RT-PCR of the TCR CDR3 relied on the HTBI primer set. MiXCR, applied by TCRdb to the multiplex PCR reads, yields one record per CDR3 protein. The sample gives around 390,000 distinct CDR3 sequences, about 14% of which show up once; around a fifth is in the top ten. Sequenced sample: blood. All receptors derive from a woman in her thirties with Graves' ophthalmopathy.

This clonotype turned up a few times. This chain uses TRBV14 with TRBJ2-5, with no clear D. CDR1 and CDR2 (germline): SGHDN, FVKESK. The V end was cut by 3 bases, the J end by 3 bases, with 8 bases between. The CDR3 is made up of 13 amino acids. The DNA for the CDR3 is TGTGCCAGCAGCCAGGTACAGAAAGAGACCCAGTACTTC. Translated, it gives CASSQVQKETQYF.

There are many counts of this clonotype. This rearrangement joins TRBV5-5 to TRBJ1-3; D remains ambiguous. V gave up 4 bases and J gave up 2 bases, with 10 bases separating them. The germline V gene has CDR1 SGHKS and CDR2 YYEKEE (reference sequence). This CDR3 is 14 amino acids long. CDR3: CASSMGEAGNTIYF. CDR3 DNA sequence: TGTGCCAGCAGCATGGGAGAAGCTGGAAACACCATATATTTT. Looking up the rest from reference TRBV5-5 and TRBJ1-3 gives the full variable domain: DAGVTQSPTHLIKTRGQQVTLRCSPISGHKSVSWYQQVLGQGPQFIFQYYEKEERGRGNFPDRFSARQFPNYSSELNVNALLLGDSALYLCASSMGEAGNTIYFGEGSWLTVV.

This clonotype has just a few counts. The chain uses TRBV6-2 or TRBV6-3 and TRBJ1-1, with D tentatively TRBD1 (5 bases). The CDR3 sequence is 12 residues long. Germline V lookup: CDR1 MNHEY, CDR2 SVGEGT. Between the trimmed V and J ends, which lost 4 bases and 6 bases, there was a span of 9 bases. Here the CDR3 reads CASSWGSAEAFF. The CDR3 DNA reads TGTGCCAGCAGTTGGGGGAGCGCTGAAGCTTTCTTT.

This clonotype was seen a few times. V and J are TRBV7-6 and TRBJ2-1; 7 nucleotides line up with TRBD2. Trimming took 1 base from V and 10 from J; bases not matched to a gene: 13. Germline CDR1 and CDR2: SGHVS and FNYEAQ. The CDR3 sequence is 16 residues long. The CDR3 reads CASSLEPAGAKGEQFF. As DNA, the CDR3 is TGTGCCAGCAGCTTAGAGCCCGCGGGAGCTAAGGGGGAGCAGTTCTTC.

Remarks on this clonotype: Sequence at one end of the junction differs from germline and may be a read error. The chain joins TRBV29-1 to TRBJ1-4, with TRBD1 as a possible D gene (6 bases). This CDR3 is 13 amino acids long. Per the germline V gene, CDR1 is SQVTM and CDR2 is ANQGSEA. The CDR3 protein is CSVRQVLNERLFF. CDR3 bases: TGCAGCGTGAGACAGGTGCTTAATGAAAGACTGTTTTTT.

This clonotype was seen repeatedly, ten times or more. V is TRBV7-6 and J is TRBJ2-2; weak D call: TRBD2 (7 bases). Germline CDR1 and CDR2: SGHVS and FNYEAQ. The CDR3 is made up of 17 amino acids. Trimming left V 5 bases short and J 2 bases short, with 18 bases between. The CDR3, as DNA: TGTGCCAGCAGCCCCCCGAGGGAGGGGGGAAACACCGGGGAGCTGTTTTTT. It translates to CASSPPREGGNTGELFF.

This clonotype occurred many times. The CDR3, as DNA: TGTGCCAGCGGCACGACTAGCGGGGGAAATGAGCAGTTCTTC. Protein product: CASGTTSGGNEQFF. The V and J genes are TRBV3-1 and TRBJ2-1, with TRBD2 matching over 12 bases. The V gene end was trimmed by 8 bases and the J gene end by 7 bases; junction bases not matched to a gene: 6. CDR3 size: 14 residues. Germline V gene lookup returns CDR1 LGHDT and CDR2 YNNKEL (reference sequence).

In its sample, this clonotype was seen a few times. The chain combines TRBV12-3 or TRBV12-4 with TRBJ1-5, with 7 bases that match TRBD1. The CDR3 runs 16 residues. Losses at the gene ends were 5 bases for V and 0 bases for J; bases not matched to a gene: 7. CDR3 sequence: CASSQGGAYSNQPQHF. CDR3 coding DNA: TGTGCCAGCAGTCAGGGGGGGGCTTATAGCAATCAGCCCCAGCATTTT.

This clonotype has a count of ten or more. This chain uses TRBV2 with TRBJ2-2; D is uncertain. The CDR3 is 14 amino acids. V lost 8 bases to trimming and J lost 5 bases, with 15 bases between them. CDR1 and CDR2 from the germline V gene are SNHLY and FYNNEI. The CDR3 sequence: CASRFSQATGELFF. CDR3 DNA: TGTGCCAGCCGATTCTCGCAGGCTACCGGGGAGCTGTTTTTT.

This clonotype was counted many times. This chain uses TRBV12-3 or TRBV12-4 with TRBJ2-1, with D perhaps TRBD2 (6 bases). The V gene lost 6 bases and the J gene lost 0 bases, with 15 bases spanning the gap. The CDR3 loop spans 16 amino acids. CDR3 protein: CASRPGGRGSYNEQFF. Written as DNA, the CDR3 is TGTGCCAGCAGGCCCGGGGGTCGGGGCTCCTACAATGAGCAGTTCTTC.

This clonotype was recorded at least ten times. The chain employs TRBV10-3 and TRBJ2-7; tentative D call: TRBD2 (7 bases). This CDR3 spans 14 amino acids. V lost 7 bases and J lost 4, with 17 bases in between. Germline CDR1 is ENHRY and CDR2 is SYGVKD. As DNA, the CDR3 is TGTGCCATCAATACGGGGGGCCGTTTTTACGAGCAGTACTTC. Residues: CAINTGGRFYEQYF.

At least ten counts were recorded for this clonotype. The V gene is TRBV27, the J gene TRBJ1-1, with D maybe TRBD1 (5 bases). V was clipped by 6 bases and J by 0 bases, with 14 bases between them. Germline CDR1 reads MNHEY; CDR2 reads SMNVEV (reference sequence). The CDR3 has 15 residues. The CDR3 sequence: CASSRDRPMNTEAFF. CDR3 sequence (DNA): TGTGCCAGCAGCAGGGACCGACCTATGAACACTGAAGCTTTCTTT.

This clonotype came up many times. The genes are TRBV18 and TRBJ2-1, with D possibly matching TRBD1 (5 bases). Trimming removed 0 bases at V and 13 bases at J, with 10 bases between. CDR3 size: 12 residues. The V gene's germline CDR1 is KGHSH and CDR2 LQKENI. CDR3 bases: TGTGCCAGCTCACCACCGGGGCGAAACCAGTTCTTC. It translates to CASSPPGRNQFF.

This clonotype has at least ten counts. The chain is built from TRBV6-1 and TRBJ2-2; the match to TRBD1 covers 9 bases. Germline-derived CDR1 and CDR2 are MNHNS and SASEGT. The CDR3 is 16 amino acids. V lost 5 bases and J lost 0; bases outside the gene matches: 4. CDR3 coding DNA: TGTGCCAGCAGTAACACAGGGGGCCCGAACACCGGGGAGCTGTTTTTT. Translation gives CASSNTGGPNTGELFF.

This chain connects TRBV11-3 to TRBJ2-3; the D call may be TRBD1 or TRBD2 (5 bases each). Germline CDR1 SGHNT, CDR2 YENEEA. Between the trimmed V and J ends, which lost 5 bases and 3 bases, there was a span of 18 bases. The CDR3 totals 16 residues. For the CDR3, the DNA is TGTGCCAGCAGCCCTGGGACGGGGTCCCGGACAGATACGCAGTATTTT. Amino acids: CASSPGTGSRTDTQYF.

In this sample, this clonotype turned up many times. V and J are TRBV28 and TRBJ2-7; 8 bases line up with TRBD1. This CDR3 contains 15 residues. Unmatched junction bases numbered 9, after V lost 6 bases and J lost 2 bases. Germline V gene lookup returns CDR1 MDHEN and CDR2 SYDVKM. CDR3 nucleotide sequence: TGTGCCAGCAGAACCGTGGGGGGACAGGCCTACGAGCAGTACTTC. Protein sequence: CASRTVGGQAYEQYF.

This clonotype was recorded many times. CDR3 sequence: CASSFYEQYF. For the CDR3, the DNA is TGTGCCAGCAGCTTCTACGAGCAGTACTTC. The chain employs TRBV13 and TRBJ2-7; D not certain. V lost 3 bases and J 3 bases, leaving 0 bases between the germline ends. Germline values: CDR1 PRHDT, CDR2 FYEKMQ (reference sequence). This CDR3 has 10 amino acids.

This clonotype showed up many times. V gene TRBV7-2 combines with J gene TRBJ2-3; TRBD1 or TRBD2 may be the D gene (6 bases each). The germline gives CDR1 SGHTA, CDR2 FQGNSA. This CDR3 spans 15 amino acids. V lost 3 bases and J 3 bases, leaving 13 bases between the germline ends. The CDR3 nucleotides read TGTGCCAGCAGCTTTGTGGGGGGCATGACAGATACGCAGTATTTT. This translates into CASSFVGGMTDTQYF.

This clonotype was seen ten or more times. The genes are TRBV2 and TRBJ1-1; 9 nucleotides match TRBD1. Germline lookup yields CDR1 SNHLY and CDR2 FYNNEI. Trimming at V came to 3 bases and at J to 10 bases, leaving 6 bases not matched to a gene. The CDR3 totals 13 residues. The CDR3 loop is CASSEVQGARAFF. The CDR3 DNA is TGTGCCAGCAGTGAGGTACAGGGGGCGCGAGCTTTCTTT.

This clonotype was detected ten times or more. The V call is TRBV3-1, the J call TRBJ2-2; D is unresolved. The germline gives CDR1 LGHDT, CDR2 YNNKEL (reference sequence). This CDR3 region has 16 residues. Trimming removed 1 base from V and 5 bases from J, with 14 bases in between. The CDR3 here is CASSQADPGRTGELFF. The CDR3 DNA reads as TGTGCCAGCAGCCAAGCCGACCCGGGCCGAACCGGGGAGCTGTTTTTT.

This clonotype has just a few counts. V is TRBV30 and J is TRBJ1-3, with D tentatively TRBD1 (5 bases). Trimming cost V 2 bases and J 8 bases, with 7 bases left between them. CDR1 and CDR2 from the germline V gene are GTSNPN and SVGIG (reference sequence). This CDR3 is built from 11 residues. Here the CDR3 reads CAWSRGDTIYF. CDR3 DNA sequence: TGTGCCTGGAGTAGAGGGGACACCATATATTTT. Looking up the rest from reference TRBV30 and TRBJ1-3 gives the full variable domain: SQTIHQWPATLVQPVGSPLSLECTVEGTSNPNLYWYRQAAGRGLQLLFYSVGIGQISSEVPQNLSASRPQDRQFILSSKKLLLSDSGFYLCAWSRGDTIYFGEGSWLTVV.

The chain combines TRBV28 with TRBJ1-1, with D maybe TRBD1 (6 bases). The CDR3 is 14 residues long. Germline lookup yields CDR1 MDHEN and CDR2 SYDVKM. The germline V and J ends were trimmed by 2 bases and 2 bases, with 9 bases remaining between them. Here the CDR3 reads CASSLKGGNTEAFF. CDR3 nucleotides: TGTGCCAGCAGTTTAAAGGGGGGTAACACTGAAGCTTTCTTT.

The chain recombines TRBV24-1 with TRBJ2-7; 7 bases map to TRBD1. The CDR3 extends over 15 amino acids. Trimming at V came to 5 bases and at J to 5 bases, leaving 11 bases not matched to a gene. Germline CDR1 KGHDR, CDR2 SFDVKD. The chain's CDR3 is CATSGRDSPFHEQYF. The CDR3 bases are TGTGCCACCAGTGGCCGGGACAGCCCTTTCCACGAGCAGTACTTC.